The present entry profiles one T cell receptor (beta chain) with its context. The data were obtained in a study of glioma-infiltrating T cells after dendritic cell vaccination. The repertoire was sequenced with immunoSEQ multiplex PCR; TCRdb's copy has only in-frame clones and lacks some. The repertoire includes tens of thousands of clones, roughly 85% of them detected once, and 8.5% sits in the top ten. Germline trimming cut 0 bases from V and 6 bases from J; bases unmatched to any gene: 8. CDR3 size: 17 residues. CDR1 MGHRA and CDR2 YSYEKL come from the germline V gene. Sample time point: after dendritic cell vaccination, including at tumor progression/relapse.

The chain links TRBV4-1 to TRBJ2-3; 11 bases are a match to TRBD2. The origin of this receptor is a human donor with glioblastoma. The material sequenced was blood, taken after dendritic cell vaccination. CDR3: CASSQDGLAGGYDTQYF. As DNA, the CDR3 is TGCGCCAGCAGCCAAGATGGTTTAGCGGGGGGGTACGATACGCAGTATTTT.